The source of this TCR beta chain is a study of OX40 agonist ivuxolimab in advanced cancers. Study background: At roughly 83% male, the cohort had a mean age of approximately 64 years, ranging from about 23 to 80.

There are 14 residues in the CDR3. Deletions cut 7 bases from V and 7 bases from J, with 19 bases between. CDR1 SEHNR and CDR2 FQNEAQ come from the germline V gene (reference sequence). Assay used: immunoSEQ multiplex PCR; TCRdb lists only in-frame clones, some missing. The profile shows some 66,000 clones, 75% to 90% of them singletons. Whole-study findings and limits: Averaged across samples, CD8+ T cells carried more expanded clones than CD4+ did.

In this sample, this clone turned up a few times. The antigen is unknown. The chain combines TRBV7-9 with TRBJ1-2; D is perhaps TRBD1 (6 bases). Sequencing used CD4+ or CD8+ T cells sorted from blood, obtained in a trial of the OX40 agonist ivuxolimab. The sequence was collected from an adult with an advanced solid tumor such as melanoma, head and neck, liver or kidney cancer. CDR3: CASTKAGGAPGYTF. CDR3 coding DNA: TGTGCCAGCACCAAGGCCGGGGGCGCGCCTGGCTACACCTTC.